The 29 T cell receptor beta chains reported below all come from one sample, sequenced in a study of graft-versus-host responses after intestinal transplantation. These receptors have no known antigen. The method was immunoSEQ multiplex PCR; TCRdb's version includes in-frame clones alone and lacks a portion of them. Of 85,000 to 90,000 clones in the sample, over 80% were seen once. The sample consisted of unstimulated CD8+ T cells sorted from spleen or lymph node cells, taken before intestinal transplant. The receptors originated from a human donor who received an intestinal transplant.

The rearrangement links TRBV9 to TRBJ2-3; 10 bases fit TRBD2. V lost 2 bases to trimming and J lost 4 bases; unmatched junction nucleotides: 4. Germline loops: CDR1 SGDLS, CDR2 YYNGEE. The CDR3 sequence is 15 residues long. The CDR3 nucleotides are TGTGCCAGCAGCGTCCAAGCGGGGGGGGCAGATACGCAGTATTTT. Residues: CASSVQAGGADTQYF.

This rearrangement joins TRBV4-1 to TRBJ1-2; D possibly corresponds to TRBD1 (5 bases). The CDR3 spans 15 residues. V lost 0 bases and J 8 bases, leaving 16 bases between the germline ends. Germline CDR1 reads MGHRA; CDR2 reads YSYEKL. DNA of the CDR3: TGCGCCAGCAGCCAAGACAACGGACACGATAAAGGCTACACCTTC. This codes for CASSQDNGHDKGYTF.

The chain employs TRBV15 and TRBJ2-7; 11 bases fit TRBD1. The CDR3 consists of 15 residues. Germline V CDR1 and CDR2: LNHNV, YYDKDF (reference sequence). With V trimmed by 2 bases and J by 3 bases, 3 bases remained unmatched. CDR3 sequence reads: CATSRSGTGGYEQYF. The CDR3 DNA reads as TGTGCCACCAGCAGATCCGGGACAGGGGGCTACGAGCAGTACTTC.

This rearrangement joins TRBV7-9 to TRBJ1-5; 8 nucleotides line up with TRBD1. After removal of 1 base from V and 6 bases from J, the junction contained 2 bases not matched to a gene. CDR1 and CDR2 from the germline V gene are SEHNR and FQNEAQ (reference sequence). There are 14 residues in the CDR3. CDR3 sequence: CASSLGTGSQPQHF. The CDR3 DNA is TGTGCCAGCAGCTTAGGGACAGGGAGTCAGCCCCAGCATTTT.

This chain joins TRBV28 and TRBJ1-1; 7 bases map to TRBD1. CDR1 and CDR2 (germline): MDHEN, SYDVKM. The CDR3 has 13 residues. Trimming at V came to 2 bases and at J to 12 bases, leaving 9 bases not matched to a gene. The CDR3 sequence is CASSLDNSGGTFF. The CDR3 bases are TGTGCCAGCAGTTTAGACAACTCAGGGGGGACTTTCTTT.

The CDR3 is CASSDLAGGNTGELFF. CDR3 nucleotide sequence: TGTGCCAGCAGTGACCTAGCGGGGGGGAACACCGGGGAGCTGTTTTTT. This chain connects TRBV6-4 to TRBJ2-2; 11 bases map to TRBD2. V lost 2 bases, J lost 1 base, and 0 bases stayed unmatched. From germline, CDR1 is MRHNA and CDR2 SNTAGT. CDR3 size: 16 residues.

This clone was seen only a few times. For the CDR3, the DNA is TGTGCCAGCAGCCGGAGCGGGAGTGGTGGCACAGATACGCAGTATTTT. Amino acids: CASSRSGSGGTDTQYF. The chain is built from TRBV9 and TRBJ2-3; TRBD2 matches 8 bases. CDR3 length: 16 residues. Trimming at V came to 4 bases and at J to 1 base, leaving 8 bases not matched to a gene. Germline loops: CDR1 SGDLS, CDR2 YYNGEE.

The chain has TRBV9 and TRBJ1-1; D might be TRBD1 (6 bases). Between the trimmed V and J ends, which lost 1 base and 3 bases, there was a span of 7 bases. The CDR3 extends over 13 amino acids. Germline lookup yields CDR1 SGDLS and CDR2 YYNGEE. This chain's CDR3 is CASSVSGDTEAFF. The CDR3 DNA sequence: TGTGCCAGCAGCGTATCAGGGGACACTGAAGCTTTCTTT.

The rearrangement joins TRBV2 to TRBJ1-3, with D hard to call. In germline, CDR1 is SNHLY, CDR2 FYNNEI. V lost 7 bases and J 0 bases, leaving 13 bases between the germline ends. There are 15 residues in the CDR3. The DNA of the CDR3 is TGTGCCAGCAAGTCGCTTGGGTACTCTGGAAACACCATATATTTT. It specifies CASKSLGYSGNTIYF.

The gene calls are TRBV9 and TRBJ2-7; D might be TRBD2 (5 bases). The germline V gene has CDR1 SGDLS and CDR2 YYNGEE. The CDR3 runs to 14 residues. The V and J ends lost 1 base and 0 bases respectively, with 8 bases between them. For the CDR3, the DNA is TGTGCCAGCAGCGTAAGCGGAGTCTCCTACGAGCAGTACTTC. Amino acid sequence: CASSVSGVSYEQYF. The variable domain in full, with the rest retrieved from reference TRBV9 and TRBJ2-7, is DSGVTQTPKHLITATGQRVTLRCSPRSGDLSVYWYQQSLDQGLQFLIQYYNGEERAKGNILERFSAQQFPDLHSELNLSSLELGDSALYFCASSVSGVSYEQYFGPGTRLTVT.

This clone was detected a few times. The J gene is TRBJ2-5, the V gene TRBV27, with 7 bases aligning to TRBD1. The CDR3 covers 15 residues. The V segment lost 6 bases and the J segment 1 base; nucleotides outside the gene matches: 8. Germline CDR1 reads MNHEY; CDR2 reads SMNVEV (reference sequence). The CDR3 loop reads CASSPGTALQETQYF. The CDR3 nucleotides are TGTGCCAGCAGCCCCGGGACAGCCCTCCAAGAGACCCAGTACTTC.

V is TRBV27 and J is TRBJ1-2; D may be TRBD1 (6 bases). Trimming took off 5 bases at V and 4 bases at J, with 11 bases between the two ends. In germline, CDR1 is MNHEY, CDR2 SMNVEV (reference sequence). The CDR3 covers 13 residues. CDR3 protein: CASSLAQGYGYTF. The CDR3 region has the DNA TGTGCCAGCAGTCTGGCACAGGGCTATGGCTACACCTTC.

CDR3 loop: CASSLDPLATSTDTQYF. The CDR3 DNA follows: TGCGCCAGCAGCTTGGACCCCCTAGCCACTAGCACAGATACGCAGTATTTT. The J gene is TRBJ2-3, the V gene TRBV5-1; tentative D call: TRBD2 (5 bases). Trimming removed 0 bases at V and 0 bases at J, with 14 bases between. Germline lookup yields CDR1 SGHRS and CDR2 YFSETQ. CDR3 length equals 17 residues. Full variable domain (remainder filled in from reference TRBV5-1 and TRBJ2-3): KAGVTQTPRYLIKTRGQQVTLSCSPISGHRSVSWYQQTPGQGLQFLFEYFSETQRNKGNFPGRFSGRQFSNSRSEMNVSTLELGDSALYLCASSLDPLATSTDTQYFGPGTRLTVL.

CDR3 sequence reads: CASSPIPGLAGDDEQFF. CDR3 in DNA: TGTGCCAGCAGCCCAATCCCGGGACTAGCGGGTGACGATGAGCAGTTCTTC. This chain connects TRBV7-9 to TRBJ2-1; 12 bases map to TRBD2. V was clipped by 5 bases and J by 8 bases; unmatched bases: 13. Germline V gene sequence: CDR1 SEHNR, CDR2 FQNEAQ (reference sequence). CDR3 size: 17 residues. The full variable domain, rest sourced from reference TRBV7-9 and TRBJ2-1, is DTGVSQNPRHKITKRGQNVTFRCDPISEHNRLYWYRQTLGQGPEFLTYFQNEAQLEKSRLLSDRFSAERPKGSFSTLEIQRTEQGDSAMYLCASSPIPGLAGDDEQFFGPGTRLTVL.

This clone occurred once. This rearrangement joins TRBV5-6 to TRBJ1-2; maybe TRBD1 (5 bases). The ends were cut back, 5 bases at V and 4 bases at J, with 15 bases in the middle. The V gene's germline CDR1 is SGHDT and CDR2 YYEEEE. This CDR3 is built from 14 residues. Here the CDR3 DNA reads TGTGCCAGCAGTCCCGGGACCGACTTCTATGGCTACACCTTC. It translates to CASSPGTDFYGYTF.

The chain joins TRBV4-1 to TRBJ2-1; 12 bases agree with TRBD2. This CDR3 has 15 residues. Germline V gene sequence: CDR1 MGHRA, CDR2 YSYEKL. J lost 9 bases, V lost 5 bases, and 8 bases had no gene match. Here the CDR3 reads CASSAPSGRASEQFF. In DNA form, the CDR3 reads TGCGCCAGCAGCGCCCCTAGCGGGAGGGCCAGTGAGCAGTTCTTC.

The table lists this clone with a count of one. The chain links TRBV5-6 to TRBJ2-6; unclear D gene. Germline CDR1 is SGHDT and CDR2 is YYEEEE. The CDR3 length is 14 residues. The V and J ends lost 3 bases and 2 bases respectively, with 6 bases between them. The CDR3 loop reads CASSWKPGANVLTF. The CDR3 DNA follows: TGTGCCAGCAGCTGGAAACCTGGGGCCAACGTCCTGACTTTC. The whole variable domain, remainder taken from reference TRBV5-6 and TRBJ2-6, is DAGVTQSPTHLIKTRGQQVTLRCSPKSGHDTVSWYQQALGQGPQFIFQYYEEEERQRGNFPDRFSGHQFPNYSSELNVNALLLGDSALYLCASSWKPGANVLTFGAGSRLTVL.

This clone was seen a single time. J is TRBJ1-1 and V is TRBV11-2; D remains unclear. V was pared by 5 bases and J by 1 base, with 17 bases between. Germline assignment: CDR1 SGHAT and CDR2 FQNNGV. This CDR3 is 16 amino acids long. CDR3 loop: CASSTTGGGPNTEAFF. In nucleotides, the CDR3 is TGTGCCAGCAGCACTACGGGAGGAGGGCCGAACACTGAAGCTTTCTTT.

This clone was observed a single time. The chain has TRBV14 and TRBJ2-1; D might be TRBD2 (6 bases). With 0 bases removed from V and 4 bases from J, the gap between germline ends came to 10 bases. The CDR3 runs to 15 residues. Germline CDR1 and CDR2: SGHDN and FVKESK. The CDR3 is CASSQDWAGYNEQFF. The CDR3 bases are TGTGCCAGCAGCCAAGATTGGGCGGGGTACAATGAGCAGTTCTTC.

This chain links TRBV6-6 with TRBJ2-2, with a possible D match to TRBD2 (6 bases). There are 13 residues in the CDR3. Trimming took 6 bases from V and 7 from J, leaving 12 bases between them. CDR1 and CDR2 (germline): MNHNY, SVGAGI (reference sequence). CDR3 in DNA: TGTGCCAGCAGGGGGTGGAGGGGCGGGGAGCTGTTTTTT. This sequence encodes CASRGWRGGELFF.

The V and J genes are TRBV9 and TRBJ2-1, with D possibly being TRBD1 (6 bases). The V gene's germline CDR1 is SGDLS and CDR2 YYNGEE. The CDR3 runs 17 residues. V gave up 3 bases and J gave up 0 bases, with 16 bases separating them. As DNA, the CDR3 is TGTGCCAGCAGCGACAGGGCAACCATGAGCTCCTACAATGAGCAGTTCTTC. It yields the protein CASSDRATMSSYNEQFF. Variable domain in full (rest from reference TRBV9 and TRBJ2-1): DSGVTQTPKHLITATGQRVTLRCSPRSGDLSVYWYQQSLDQGLQFLIQYYNGEERAKGNILERFSAQQFPDLHSELNLSSLELGDSALYFCASSDRATMSSYNEQFFGPGTRLTVL.

The chain employs TRBV27 and TRBJ2-7; D may be TRBD1 (5 bases). The V gene's germline CDR1 is MNHEY and CDR2 SMNVEV (reference sequence). CDR3 length: 14 residues. Trimming removed 8 bases from V and 2 bases from J, with 16 bases in between. The CDR3 loop reads CASSVYLGAYEQYF. CDR3 bases: TGTGCCAGCTCGGTGTATTTAGGGGCCTACGAGCAGTACTTC.

V gene TRBV5-6 combines with J gene TRBJ2-5, with 7 nucleotides matching TRBD1. Germline V gives CDR1 SGHDT, CDR2 YYEEEE. The CDR3 is 14 residues long. V was pared by 0 bases and J by 5 bases, with 4 bases of the junction left unmatched. The DNA for the CDR3 is TGTGCCAGCAGCTTGGAAGGGGGCTTCGAGACCCAGTACTTC. Translating it yields CASSLEGGFETQYF.

The chain employs TRBV12-5 and TRBJ2-5; no clear D. Matching the DNA end better, TRBJ2-7 makes the J call doubtful. The CDR3 covers 13 residues. Germline V gene sequence: CDR1 LGHNT, CDR2 FRNRAP. CDR3 in amino acids: CASGTVGAYEQYF. The CDR3 DNA reads TGTGCTAGTGGTACGGTCGGCGCCTACGAGCAGTACTTC.

The chain recombines TRBV7-6 with TRBJ2-7; 10 positions agree with TRBD1. There are 15 residues in the CDR3. Germline V CDR1 and CDR2: SGHVS, FNYEAQ. Trimming cost V 0 bases and J 10 bases; bases outside gene matches: 9. CDR3 region: CASSLAAGTGEIQYF. Written as DNA, the CDR3 is TGTGCCAGCAGCTTAGCTGCCGGGACAGGGGAGATACAGTACTTC. Filled out from reference TRBV7-6 and TRBJ2-7, the complete variable domain reads GAGVSQSPRYKVTKRGQDVALRCDPISGHVSLYWYRQALGQGPEFLTYFNYEAQQDKSGLPNDRFSAERPEGSISTLTIQRTEQRDSAMYRCASSLAAGTGEIQYFGPGTRLTVT.

In DNA, the CDR3 is TGTGCCAGCAGCACTGACGGGGGAGGGAGCACAGATACGCAGTATTTT. Translation: CASSTDGGGSTDTQYF. This chain uses TRBV7-9 with TRBJ2-3; 7 bases are a match to TRBD2. With V trimmed by 5 bases and J by 0 bases, 8 bases remained unmatched. Germline assignment: CDR1 SEHNR and CDR2 FQNEAQ (reference sequence). This CDR3 is 16 amino acids long.

Concerning this clone: At one boundary the junction diverges from the germline segment, which might be a read error. The rearrangement links TRBV28 to TRBJ2-5, with D possibly being TRBD1 (8 bases). Germline V gene data show CDR1 as MDHEN and CDR2 as SYDVKM. The CDR3 totals 19 residues. CDR3 nucleotide sequence: TGTGCCCGCAGTTTAGTGATACAGGGGGGGGTCCAGGGCCAAGAGACCCAGTACTTC. As protein: CARSLVIQGGVQGQETQYF.

The V gene is TRBV7-9, the J gene TRBJ2-5; 10 positions agree with TRBD2. The CDR3 extends over 12 amino acids. CDR1 and CDR2 (germline): SEHNR, FQNEAQ (reference sequence). V dropped 5 bases and J dropped 14; count of bases not matched to a gene: 8. As DNA, the CDR3 is TGTGCCAGCAGCCTGGGGCTAGCGGGGGTTTACTTC. Its translation: CASSLGLAGVYF.

The rearrangement joins TRBV28 to TRBJ2-7; 12 nucleotides agree with TRBD1. This CDR3 has 15 residues. CDR1 is MDHEN and CDR2 is SYDVKM in the germline V gene. The junction had 7 bases not matched to a gene; V was cut back by 6 bases and J by 4 bases. CDR3 DNA: TGTGCCAGCAGCCTTAGGGACAGGGGGCCTTACGAGCAGTACTTC. Translating it yields CASSLRDRGPYEQYF.